A selection of T cell receptor beta chains follows, all from one sample in a study of blood T cell repertoires in COVID-19. Assay: immunoSEQ multiplex PCR; the TCRdb copy retains only in-frame clones and omits some. The repertoire holds about 250,000 clones, 65% to 85% seen once, with roughly 8.7% in the top ten. Sequencing used peripheral blood. These TCRs come from a man aged 40-49 years with active or convalescent COVID-19. The conserved cysteine and the conserved F or W are not part of the CDR3 here. A row's size may be missing; if present it is once, few, many or a size class.

V	size	J	length	CDR3
TRBV3-1/TRBV3-2	-	TRBJ1-4	13	ASSQQGATNEKLF
TRBV2	-	TRBJ1-1	10	ASSRTGVQAF
TRBV15	-	TRBJ2-3	14	ATSRDGRDGTDTQY
TRBV6-5	-	TRBJ2-2	13	ATLEAGGTPGELF
TRBV2	-	TRBJ1-2	12	ASSATGSNYGYT
TRBV5-4	-	TRBJ2-6	15	ASSFASGGLGANVLT
TRBV2	-	TRBJ1-2	13	ASSVRTGDYYGYT
TRBV6-2/TRBV6-3	-	TRBJ1-1	9	ASSSGTGPS
TRBV7-9	-	TRBJ2-5	12	ASSIDTPPETQY
TRBV30	-	TRBJ2-3	15	AWSVWRLAGTTDTQY
TRBV10-1	-	TRBJ1-1	12	ASSPGQGSTEAF
TRBV15	-	TRBJ2-2	13	ATTKGALDTGELF
TRBV18	-	TRBJ1-2	11	ASSPQYEYGYT
TRBV13	once	TRBJ1-2	12	ASSVTGSGYGYT
TRBV18	few	TRBJ1-1	12	ASSLGTGRTEAF
TRBV6-5	once	TRBJ1-2	11	ASRVPGGHGYT
TRBV29-1	few	TRBJ1-4	12	SVGGGGDDEKLF
TRBV30	-	TRBJ1-1	12	AWSSGGRANEAF
TRBV18	-	TRBJ1-2	14	ASSLGTGQSNYGYT
TRBV12-5	-	TRBJ1-5	12	ASGSGHDNQPQH
TRBV24-1	-	TRBJ2-3	16	ATSDLGLAGGPTDTQY
TRBV28	once	TRBJ1-2	12	ASSLTGKNYGYT
TRBV4-2	once	TRBJ2-5	14	ASSQEAFGAQETQY
TRBV6-5	-	TRBJ1-5	11	ASGKNSNQPQH
TRBV28	-	TRBJ2-7	12	ASQGTGRTYEQY
TRBV5-5	-	TRBJ2-7	13	ASSYPGTPKYEQY
TRBV7-9	-	TRBJ1-1	12	ASSLGTVGTEAF
TRBV3-1/TRBV3-2	-	TRBJ2-5	14	ASSQGQGALPETQY
TRBV9	-	TRBJ1-2	14	ASSVLPGKSNYGYT
TRBV6-5	-	TRBJ1-2	13	ASSYQFRQGGGYT
TRBV12-3/TRBV12-4	-	TRBJ1-2	11	ASSFTRVVGYT
TRBV2	-	TRBJ1-1	13	ASSEAGAMNTEAF
TRBV9	-	TRBJ2-5	15	ASSVAYKTGGQETQY
TRBV6-5	-	TRBJ2-1	13	ASSYYLGSYNEQF
TRBV4-3	-	TRBJ1-5	14	ASSQVLGDSNQPQH
TRBV10-3	-	TRBJ1-1	13	AISEPGQGNTEAF
TRBV30	-	TRBJ1-1	9	AWSVRNRAF
TRBV28	-	TRBJ2-2	12	ASSETGGGGELF
TRBV24-1	-	TRBJ1-5	14	ATSDRAGGYNQPQH
TRBV3-1/TRBV3-2	once	TRBJ1-1	13	ASSQVTGWGTEAF
TRBV5-1	-	TRBJ2-7	14	ASSFSSGRALGEQY
TRBV21-1	-	TRBJ1-5	14	ASSRSGGGGNQPQH
TRBV19	-	TRBJ2-5	12	ASSGGGARETQY
TRBV15	-	TRBJ1-4	12	ATSKGQTGEKLF
TRBV11-2	-	TRBJ2-3	14	ASSLAGGRDTDTQY
TRBV6-5	-	TRBJ1-5	13	ASRADRDGNQPQH
TRBV10-2	-	TRBJ2-3	13	ASGGTSGTTDTQY
TRBV10-3	-	TRBJ1-1	12	AIKNQQDNTEAF
TRBV10-3	-	TRBJ2-7	10	AISERGYEQY
TRBV6-5	-	TRBJ2-7	12	ASRQDLSSYEQY
TRBV7-2	-	TRBJ2-1	14	ASSFRGGQTYNEQF
TRBV19	-	TRBJ1-4	13	ASSSLPGQGEKLF
TRBV7-9	-	TRBJ2-7	14	ASSLPRGGVTYEQY
TRBV6-5	-	TRBJ1-3	12	ASTPRFSGNTIY
TRBV30	-	TRBJ1-5	13	AWSVRGTGVQPQH
TRBV18	-	TRBJ2-1	16	ASSPDPGTSGRAREQF
TRBV19	once	TRBJ2-1	16	ASSLSSLAGSSYNEQF